This entry concerns a single TCR beta chain. The data belong to a study of OX40 agonist ivuxolimab in advanced cancers. Germline V gene sequence: CDR1 SGHVS, CDR2 FNYEAQ. V lost 1 base to trimming and J lost 4 bases, with 10 bases between them. The CDR3 runs to 14 residues. TCRdb keeps only in-frame clones here, not all; method: immunoSEQ multiplex PCR. This table holds tens of thousands of clones, around 85% found once. The source was CD4+ or CD8+ T cells sorted from blood, collected in a trial of the OX40 agonist ivuxolimab. This clonotype was obtained from an adult with an advanced solid tumor such as melanoma, head and neck, liver or kidney cancer. The rearrangement joins TRBV7-6 to TRBJ2-5; no reliable D call. CDR3 sequence reads: CASSLDRTIETQYF. The CDR3 bases are TGTGCCAGCAGCTTAGATAGGACGATAGAGACCCAGTACTTC.